The rows below give T cell receptor beta chains drawn from one sample of a study of control samples from healthy donors and cancer patients. Using immunoSEQ multiplex PCR, the repertoire was profiled, and TCRdb retains in-frame clones only, with some absent. The table records approximately 49,000 clones, around 85% of them present only once. Source material: PBMCs. These TCRs come from a woman between 50 and 59 years old with lung cancer. Both conserved end residues are part of each CDR3. A D gene is named only where the DNA matches it firmly. The size entry is marked missing in some rows and otherwise reads once, few, many or a size class.

v_call	clone_size	d_call	j_call	cdr3_aa	cdr3_nt
TRBV7-2	NA	TRBD2	TRBJ2-2	CASSLFQLAGTGELFF	TGTGCCAGCAGCTTATTCCAGCTAGCGGGCACCGGGGAGCTGTTTTTT
TRBV7-9	NA	NA	TRBJ1-1	CASSTEVGGGTEAFF	TGTGCCAGCAGCACTGAGGTCGGGGGAGGAACTGAAGCTTTCTTT
TRBV5-1	NA	TRBD1	TRBJ2-2	CASSGQGDTGELFF	TGCGCCAGCAGCGGACAGGGGGACACCGGGGAGCTGTTTTTT
TRBV20-1	few	NA	TRBJ1-1	CNTGRAFF	TGCAATACCGGGCGCGCTTTCTTT
TRBV28	NA	NA	TRBJ1-1	CASTTGLSNTEAFF	TGTGCCAGTACCACGGGACTCTCGAACACTGAAGCTTTCTTT
TRBV6-6	NA	NA	TRBJ1-1	CASRGYSGLNTEAFF	TGTGCCAGCAGGGGGTATTCGGGTTTGAACACTGAAGCTTTCTTT
TRBV5-4	NA	TRBD2	TRBJ2-3	CARTPGGLAVYTDTQYF	TGTGCCAGGACCCCTGGAGGACTAGCGGTTTACACAGATACGCAGTATTTT
TRBV5-5	NA	NA	TRBJ1-4	CASSPTGREKLFF	TGTGCCAGCAGCCCGACAGGCCGCGAAAAACTGTTTTTT
TRBV12-3/TRBV12-4	NA	NA	TRBJ1-1	CASRPGPAWAFF	TGTGCCAGCAGACCGGGCCCCGCGTGGGCTTTCTTT
TRBV28	NA	NA	TRBJ1-4	CASSHTPGSRYEKLFF	TGTGCCAGCAGCCACACTCCGGGATCCAGATATGAAAAACTGTTTTTT
TRBV4-3	NA	NA	TRBJ2-7	CASSQDPPGTGVYEQYF	TGCGCCAGCAGCCAAGATCCCCCCGGGACTGGAGTCTACGAGCAGTACTTC
TRBV10-3	NA	TRBD2	TRBJ2-1	CAISGIIKGGGDSGPSSYNEQFF	TGTGCCATCAGTGGAATCATTAAGGGCGGGGGAGACTCGGGGCCTAGCTCCTACAATGAGCAGTTCTTC
TRBV7-9	NA	NA	TRBJ1-4	CASSLGLLSGEKLFF	TGTGCCAGCAGCTTAGGCCTCCTGTCGGGCGAAAAACTGTTTTTT
TRBV7-9	NA	NA	TRBJ1-1	CASSLVGPSHEAFF	TGTGCCAGCAGCTTAGTGGGGCCGAGCCATGAAGCTTTCTTT
TRBV28	once	TRBD2	TRBJ2-3	CASSPGLAGGPYRAQYF	TGTGCCAGCAGTCCCGGACTAGCGGGGGGCCCGTACAGGGCGCAGTATTTT
TRBV19	NA	NA	TRBJ1-5	CASSWRGDRKGDQPQHF	TGTGCCAGTAGTTGGAGGGGTGACAGAAAGGGGGATCAGCCCCAGCATTTT
TRBV10-3	NA	TRBD1	TRBJ1-2	CAISGKAGGTGPNYGYTF	TGTGCCATCAGTGGTAAGGCGGGTGGGACAGGGCCTAACTATGGCTACACCTTC
TRBV19	NA	TRBD1	TRBJ2-7	CASSTGQGYEQYF	TGTGCCAGTAGTACGGGACAGGGCTACGAGCAGTACTTC
TRBV12-3/TRBV12-4	NA	TRBD1	TRBJ1-2	CASSQGARAGYTF	TGTGCCAGCAGTCAGGGGGCGCGGGCTGGCTACACCTTC
TRBV7-2	NA	NA	TRBJ2-5	CASSSRDLGPETQYF	TGTGCCAGCAGCTCGAGGGACTTGGGCCCAGAGACCCAGTACTTC
TRBV3-1/TRBV3-2	NA	NA	TRBJ1-5	CASSRTAGNQPQHF	TGTGCCAGCAGTCGGACTGCAGGCAATCAGCCCCAGCATTTT
TRBV23-1	NA	NA	TRBJ1-3	CASSQKRSWIQGRRNTIYF	TGCGCCAGCAGCCAAAAAAGATCCTGGATCCAGGGGCGCAGAAACACCATATATTTT
TRBV27	NA	TRBD1	TRBJ1-6	CASSSQTGWSPLHF	TGTGCCAGCAGTTCTCAGACAGGGTGGTCACCCCTCCACTTT
TRBV5-4	NA	NA	TRBJ1-2	CASSLYMMGDGYTF	TGTGCCAGCAGCTTATATATGATGGGGGACGGCTACACCTTC
TRBV7-3	few	NA	TRBJ1-6	CASSLEGGMNSPLHF	TGTGCCAGCAGCTTAGAGGGGGGCATGAATTCACCCCTCCACTTT
TRBV4-1	NA	NA	TRBJ1-2	CASSQDKGIYGYTF	TGCGCCAGCAGCCAAGATAAGGGTATCTATGGCTACACCTTC
TRBV6-2/TRBV6-3	NA	TRBD2	TRBJ2-3	CASSYSPGTSGAEATQYF	TGTGCCAGCAGTTACTCCCCTGGGACTAGCGGGGCCGAGGCTACGCAGTATTTT
TRBV28	few	TRBD1	TRBJ1-2	CASSLPQGAQGYTF	TGTGCCAGCAGTTTACCACAGGGGGCGCAAGGCTACACCTTC
TRBV19	once	NA	TRBJ1-1	CASIERPTMNTEAFF	TGTGCCAGTATAGAAAGGCCTACCATGAACACTGAAGCTTTCTTT
TRBV2	NA	NA	TRBJ2-7	CAHGMNGYEQYF	TGTGCCCACGGGATGAATGGATACGAGCAGTACTTC
TRBV4-1	NA	NA	TRBJ1-2	CASSPGSYGYTF	TGCGCCAGCAGCCCCGGTAGCTATGGCTACACCTTC
TRBV27	few	NA	TRBJ1-6	CASSLTVYNSPLHF	TGTGCCAGCAGTCTGACAGTTTACAATTCACCCCTCCACTTT
TRBV2	NA	NA	TRBJ1-6	CAGRTYSVSPLHF	TGTGCCGGCCGAACGTATTCTGTTTCACCCCTCCACTTT
TRBV10-3	NA	TRBD2	TRBJ2-1	CAIRPTSGDSNEQFF	TGTGCCATCAGGCCAACTAGCGGGGATAGTAATGAGCAGTTCTTC
TRBV4-1	NA	TRBD1	TRBJ2-7	CASSQEGNQGALSYEQYF	TGCGCCAGCAGCCAAGAAGGAAACCAGGGGGCCCTCTCCTACGAGCAGTACTTC
TRBV6-4	NA	NA	TRBJ2-3	CASSDSRASTDTQYF	TGTGCCAGCAGTGACTCTCGGGCTAGCACAGATACGCAGTATTTT
TRBV24-1	NA	TRBD2	TRBJ2-7	CATSDSGGGGGRPYEQYF	TGTGCCACCAGTGATTCGGGAGGGGGGGGAGGTAGACCCTACGAGCAGTACTTC
TRBV5-1	NA	TRBD1	TRBJ2-7	CASSLATGVGYEQYF	TGCGCCAGCAGCTTGGCCACAGGGGTGGGGTACGAGCAGTACTTC
TRBV6-2/TRBV6-3	NA	NA	TRBJ1-1	CASSYSFNTEAFF	TGTGCCAGCAGTTACTCGTTCAACACTGAAGCTTTCTTT
TRBV11-2	NA	NA	TRBJ2-1	CASSARGTYNEQFF	TGTGCCAGCAGCGCCCGGGGTACCTACAATGAGCAGTTCTTC
TRBV6-2/TRBV6-3	NA	NA	TRBJ1-2	CASSYDGDYGYTF	TGTGCCAGCAGTTACGACGGGGACTATGGCTACACCTTC
TRBV9	NA	TRBD1	TRBJ2-7	CASSVDRGSYEQYF	TGTGCCAGCAGCGTAGACAGGGGGTCCTACGAGCAGTACTTC
TRBV29-1	NA	NA	TRBJ2-7	CSVVTGSYEQYF	TGCAGCGTTGTGACAGGTTCCTACGAGCAGTACTTC
TRBV6-2/TRBV6-3	NA	TRBD1	TRBJ1-2	CASSYRDRGMDGYTF	TGTGCCAGCAGTTATAGAGACAGGGGAATGGATGGCTACACCTTC
TRBV12-5	NA	TRBD1	TRBJ1-2	CASGLVLGQVYYGYTF	TGTGCTAGTGGTTTGGTACTGGGACAGGTTTACTATGGCTACACCTTC
TRBV7-2	NA	NA	TRBJ2-3	CASSSGTYNTDTQYF	TGTGCCAGCAGCTCCGGGACTTATAACACAGATACGCAGTATTTT
TRBV19	few	TRBD1	TRBJ1-4	CASSRGSGTNEKLFF	TGTGCCAGCAGCAGGGGGAGTGGCACTAATGAAAAACTGTTTTTT
TRBV18	NA	NA	TRBJ2-7	CASSSSGTGIDEQYF	TGTGCCAGCTCATCGTCCGGGACCGGGATTGACGAGCAGTACTTC